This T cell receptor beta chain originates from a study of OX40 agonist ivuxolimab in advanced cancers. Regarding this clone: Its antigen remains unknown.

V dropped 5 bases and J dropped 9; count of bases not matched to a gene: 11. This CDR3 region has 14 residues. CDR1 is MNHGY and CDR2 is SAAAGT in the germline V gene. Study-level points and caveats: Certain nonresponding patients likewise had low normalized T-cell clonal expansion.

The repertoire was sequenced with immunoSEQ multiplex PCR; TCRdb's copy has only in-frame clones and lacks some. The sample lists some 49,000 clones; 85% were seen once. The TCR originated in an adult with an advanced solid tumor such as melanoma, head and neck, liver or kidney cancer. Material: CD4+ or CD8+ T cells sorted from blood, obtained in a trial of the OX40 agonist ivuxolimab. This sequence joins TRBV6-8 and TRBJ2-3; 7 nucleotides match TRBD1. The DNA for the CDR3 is TGTGCCAGCAGTATTCGGGACAGAAAAGGCACGCAGTATTTT. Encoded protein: CASSIRDRKGTQYF.